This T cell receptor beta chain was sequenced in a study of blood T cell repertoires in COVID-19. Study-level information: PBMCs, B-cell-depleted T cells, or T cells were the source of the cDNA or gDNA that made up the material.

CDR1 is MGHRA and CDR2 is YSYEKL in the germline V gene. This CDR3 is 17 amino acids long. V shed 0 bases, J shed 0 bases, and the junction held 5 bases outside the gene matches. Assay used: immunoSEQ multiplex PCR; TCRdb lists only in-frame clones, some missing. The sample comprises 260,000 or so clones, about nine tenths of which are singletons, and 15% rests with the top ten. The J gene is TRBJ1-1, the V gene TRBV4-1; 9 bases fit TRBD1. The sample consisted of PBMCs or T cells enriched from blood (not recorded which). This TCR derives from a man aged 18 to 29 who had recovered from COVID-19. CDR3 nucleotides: TGCGCCAGCAGCCAAGATTTGACAGGGGGTTTGAACACTGAAGCTTTCTTT. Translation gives CASSQDLTGGLNTEAFF.